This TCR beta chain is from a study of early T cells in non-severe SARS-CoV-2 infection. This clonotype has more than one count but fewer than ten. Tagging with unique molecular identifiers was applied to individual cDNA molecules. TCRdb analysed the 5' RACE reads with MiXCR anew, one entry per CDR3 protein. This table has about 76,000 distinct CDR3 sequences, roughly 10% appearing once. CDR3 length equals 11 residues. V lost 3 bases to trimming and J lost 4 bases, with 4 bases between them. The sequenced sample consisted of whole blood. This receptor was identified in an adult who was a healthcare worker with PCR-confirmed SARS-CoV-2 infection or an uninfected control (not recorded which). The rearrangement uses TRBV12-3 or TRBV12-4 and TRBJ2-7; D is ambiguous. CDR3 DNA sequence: TGTGCCAGCAGTTTCCTTTACGAGCAGTACTTC. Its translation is CASSFLYEQYF.